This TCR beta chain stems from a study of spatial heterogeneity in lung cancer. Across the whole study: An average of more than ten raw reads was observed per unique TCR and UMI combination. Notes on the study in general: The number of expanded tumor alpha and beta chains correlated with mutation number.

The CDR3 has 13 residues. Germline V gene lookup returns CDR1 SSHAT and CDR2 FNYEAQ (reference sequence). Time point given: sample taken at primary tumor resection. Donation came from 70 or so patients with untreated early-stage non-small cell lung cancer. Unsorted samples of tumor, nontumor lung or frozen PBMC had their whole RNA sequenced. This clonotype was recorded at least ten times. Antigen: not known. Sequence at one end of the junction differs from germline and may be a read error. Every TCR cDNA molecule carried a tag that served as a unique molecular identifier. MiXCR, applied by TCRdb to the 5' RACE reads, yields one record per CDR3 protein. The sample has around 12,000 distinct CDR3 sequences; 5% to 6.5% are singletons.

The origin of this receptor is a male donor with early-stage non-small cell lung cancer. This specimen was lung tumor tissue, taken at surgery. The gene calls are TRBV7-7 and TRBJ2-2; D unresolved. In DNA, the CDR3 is TGTGCTAGCAGCTTAAGTGTTGAGGGGGAGCTGTTTTTT. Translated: CASSLSVEGELFF.